The 18 T cell receptor beta chains listed next were all sequenced from one sample in a study of CD8 T cells in ankylosing spondylitis. MiXCR, run by TCRdb on the 5' RACE reads, gives a single entry per CDR3 protein. This sample has under 950,000 distinct CDR3 sequences, with 15% to 20% found just once. Study-level results: Within ankylosing spondylitis blood, a TCR beta motif made up of under 10 highly homologous variants appeared to be characteristic.

For these TCRs, the target antigens are not known. The sample comprised blood, either unsorted or a sorted T cell fraction (not recorded which). The origin of the receptors is a male donor with ankylosing spondylitis.

This clonotype was counted at least ten times. V gene TRBV7-2 combines with J gene TRBJ1-3, with D unresolved. CDR3 size: 14 residues. V lost 5 bases, J lost 3 bases, and 11 bases lay in between. Germline V gene data show CDR1 as SGHTA and CDR2 as FQGNSA. CDR3 amino acids: CASSAREFGNTIYF. The CDR3 region has the DNA TGTGCCAGCAGCGCTCGGGAATTTGGAAACACCATATATTTT.

This chain uses TRBV29-1 with TRBJ2-5; 7 bases map to TRBD1. Trimming at V came to 4 bases and at J to 0 bases, leaving 8 bases not matched to a gene. The CDR3 is made up of 15 amino acids. Germline assignment: CDR1 SQVTM and CDR2 ANQGSEA. The CDR3 nucleotides are TGCAGCGTTGGGAGAGCGACAGGGAACCAAGAGACCCAGTACTTC. Translation gives CSVGRATGNQETQYF.

There are a few counts of this clonotype. The V call is TRBV2, the J call TRBJ1-6; possible D gene TRBD1, 6 bases. This CDR3 comprises 15 residues. Germline loops: CDR1 SNHLY, CDR2 FYNNEI. Trimming removed 1 base from V and 7 bases from J, with 11 bases in between. The DNA of the CDR3 is TGTGCCAGCAGTGAAGAGAGGGGGAGAAATTCACCCCTCCACTTT. Its protein product is CASSEERGRNSPLHF.

For this clonotype: A junction end diverges from the germline sequence, so it may reflect a read error. This chain uses TRBV27 with TRBJ2-3; 8 bases line up with TRBD2. CDR1 is MNHEY, CDR2 SMNVEV, per germline (reference sequence). This CDR3 spans 16 amino acids. This CDR3 is CASSPRRGGDPDTQYF. The CDR3 nucleotides read TGCGCCAGCAGTCCACGTCGGGGGGGCGATCCAGATACGCAGTATTTT.

V gene TRBV28 combines with J gene TRBJ2-4; TRBD1 aligns across 7 bases. The CDR3 runs to 19 residues. The ends lost 4 bases at V and 0 bases at J; junction bases unmatched: 15. The germline gives CDR1 MDHEN, CDR2 SYDVKM. The CDR3 spells CASSSPIPGDSLAKNIQYF. The CDR3 DNA sequence: TGTGCCAGCAGTTCTCCAATTCCCGGGGACAGTTTAGCCAAAAACATTCAGTACTTC.

The rearrangement joins TRBV7-6 to TRBJ1-5, with 10 bases that match TRBD1. This CDR3 has 17 amino acids. The V segment lost 5 bases and the J segment 3 bases; nucleotides outside the gene matches: 10. In germline, CDR1 is SGHVS, CDR2 FNYEAQ. CDR3 sequence reads: CASSPDRGNPSNQPQHF. CDR3 in DNA: TGTGCCAGCAGCCCGGACAGGGGGAACCCGTCCAATCAGCCCCAGCATTTT.

This chain joins TRBV7-9 and TRBJ2-1, with 8 positions matching TRBD1. This CDR3 is built from 16 residues. Trimming removed 4 bases from V and 3 bases from J; junction bases left unmatched: 8. The germline V gene has CDR1 SEHNR and CDR2 FQNEAQ (reference sequence). The CDR3 reads CASSSGGELVYNEQFF. The CDR3 DNA reads TGTGCCAGCAGCTCAGGGGGCGAGTTGGTCTACAATGAGCAGTTCTTC. Full variable domain (rest looked up from reference TRBV7-9 and TRBJ2-1): DTGVSQNPRHKITKRGQNVTFRCDPISEHNRLYWYRQTLGQGPEFLTYFQNEAQLEKSRLLSDRFSAERPKGSFSTLEIQRTEQGDSAMYLCASSSGGELVYNEQFFGPGTRLTVL.

The rearrangement uses TRBV5-1 and TRBJ2-2; no clear D. Trimming took off 4 bases at V and 2 bases at J, with 24 bases between the two ends. This CDR3 is built from 19 residues. Germline V gives CDR1 SGHRS, CDR2 YFSETQ. The CDR3 region is CASSLTPPGSTYNTGELFF. Written as DNA, the CDR3 is TGCGCCAGCAGCCTAACCCCCCCAGGCTCAACCTATAACACCGGGGAGCTGTTTTTT.

In this sample, this clonotype turned up many times. The chain joins TRBV12-3 or TRBV12-4 to TRBJ2-2; D may be TRBD2 (5 bases). V lost 3 bases and J 5 bases, leaving 7 bases between the germline ends. The CDR3 contains 13 residues. This CDR3 is CASSFSGTGELFF. CDR3 DNA sequence: TGTGCCAGCAGTTTCAGCGGTACCGGGGAGCTGTTTTTT.

This clonotype was detected only a few times. The CDR3 here is CASSEYRLGSPGQETQYF. The CDR3 coding sequence is TGCGCCAGCAGTGAGTACCGCCTAGGGTCGCCGGGCCAAGAGACCCAGTACTTC. The chain combines TRBV10-2 with TRBJ2-5; D not certain. The CDR3 is 18 residues long. V was clipped by 1 base and J by 1 base, with 19 bases between them. CDR1 is WSHSY, CDR2 SAAADI, per germline.

This clonotype was observed many times. The chain is built from TRBV29-1 and TRBJ1-1, with D possibly being TRBD1 (6 bases). V gave up 6 bases and J gave up 1 base, with 9 bases separating them. There are 12 residues in the CDR3. CDR1 is SQVTM and CDR2 is ANQGSEA in the germline V gene. The CDR3 region has the DNA TGCAGCGTAGCGACAGGGAACACTGAAGCTTTCTTT. Translated: CSVATGNTEAFF.

This chain links TRBV20-1 with TRBJ2-2; D is unresolved. V was clipped by 3 bases and J by 6 bases, with 14 bases between them. This CDR3 spans 14 amino acids. Germline V gives CDR1 DFQATT, CDR2 SNEGSKA (reference sequence). CDR3 amino acids: CSASAVGPAGELFF. The CDR3 DNA reads as TGCAGTGCTAGTGCCGTCGGGCCCGCCGGGGAGCTGTTTTTT.

This chain's CDR3 is CASSARDSRGEQYF. For the CDR3, the DNA is TGCGCCAGCAGCGCCCGGGACAGCCGGGGTGAGCAGTACTTC. The rearrangement links TRBV4-1 to TRBJ2-7; 7 bases are a match to TRBD1. Germline lookup yields CDR1 MGHRA and CDR2 YSYEKL. The CDR3 extends over 14 amino acids. Trimming cost V 5 bases and J 7 bases; bases outside gene matches: 11.

This clonotype turned up a few times. The chain couples TRBV28 to TRBJ2-1; 8 nucleotides line up with TRBD2. This CDR3 contains 15 residues. Unmatched junction bases numbered 5, after V lost 3 bases and J lost 4 bases. Germline V lookup: CDR1 MDHEN, CDR2 SYDVKM. Here the CDR3 reads CASSFLSGGYNEQFF. DNA of the CDR3: TGTGCCAGCAGTTTTCTGTCGGGAGGGTACAATGAGCAGTTCTTC.

This chain's CDR3 is CASSGRGLGTGELFF. DNA for the CDR3: TGCGCCAGCAGCGGGCGCGGCCTTGGGACCGGGGAGCTGTTTTTT. The chain uses TRBV4-1 and TRBJ2-2; D remains unclear. From germline, CDR1 is MGHRA and CDR2 YSYEKL. Trimming took 5 bases from V and 5 from J, leaving 15 bases between them. The CDR3 consists of 15 residues.

The rearrangement links TRBV25-1 to TRBJ1-5; perhaps TRBD1 as D (5 bases). Trimming pared 4 bases from V and 6 bases from J, leaving 10 bases between. Germline V gene sequence: CDR1 MGHDK, CDR2 SYGVNS. The length of the CDR3 is 13 residues. CDR3 bases: TGTGCCAGCAGTGGGGGGGGGTCTCAGCCCCAGCATTTT. As protein: CASSGGGSQPQHF.

This clonotype turned up a few times. V usage is TRBV9 and J usage is TRBJ2-1; D unresolved. V was clipped by 0 bases and J by 5 bases, with 6 bases between them. The CDR3 totals 13 residues. Germline lookup yields CDR1 SGDLS and CDR2 YYNGEE. The CDR3 coding sequence is TGTGCCAGCAGCGTAGGACCAAACAATGAGCAGTTCTTC. As protein: CASSVGPNNEQFF.

V and J are TRBV18 and TRBJ1-1; D gene uncertain. This CDR3 has 14 residues. V was shortened by 6 bases and J by 4 bases, with 15 bases between the two germline ends. Looked up from germline, CDR1 is KGHSH and CDR2 is LQKENI. The DNA for the CDR3 is TGTGCCAGCTCGCCCCACTCGGACGGCACTGAAGCTTTCTTT. Its translation: CASSPHSDGTEAFF.